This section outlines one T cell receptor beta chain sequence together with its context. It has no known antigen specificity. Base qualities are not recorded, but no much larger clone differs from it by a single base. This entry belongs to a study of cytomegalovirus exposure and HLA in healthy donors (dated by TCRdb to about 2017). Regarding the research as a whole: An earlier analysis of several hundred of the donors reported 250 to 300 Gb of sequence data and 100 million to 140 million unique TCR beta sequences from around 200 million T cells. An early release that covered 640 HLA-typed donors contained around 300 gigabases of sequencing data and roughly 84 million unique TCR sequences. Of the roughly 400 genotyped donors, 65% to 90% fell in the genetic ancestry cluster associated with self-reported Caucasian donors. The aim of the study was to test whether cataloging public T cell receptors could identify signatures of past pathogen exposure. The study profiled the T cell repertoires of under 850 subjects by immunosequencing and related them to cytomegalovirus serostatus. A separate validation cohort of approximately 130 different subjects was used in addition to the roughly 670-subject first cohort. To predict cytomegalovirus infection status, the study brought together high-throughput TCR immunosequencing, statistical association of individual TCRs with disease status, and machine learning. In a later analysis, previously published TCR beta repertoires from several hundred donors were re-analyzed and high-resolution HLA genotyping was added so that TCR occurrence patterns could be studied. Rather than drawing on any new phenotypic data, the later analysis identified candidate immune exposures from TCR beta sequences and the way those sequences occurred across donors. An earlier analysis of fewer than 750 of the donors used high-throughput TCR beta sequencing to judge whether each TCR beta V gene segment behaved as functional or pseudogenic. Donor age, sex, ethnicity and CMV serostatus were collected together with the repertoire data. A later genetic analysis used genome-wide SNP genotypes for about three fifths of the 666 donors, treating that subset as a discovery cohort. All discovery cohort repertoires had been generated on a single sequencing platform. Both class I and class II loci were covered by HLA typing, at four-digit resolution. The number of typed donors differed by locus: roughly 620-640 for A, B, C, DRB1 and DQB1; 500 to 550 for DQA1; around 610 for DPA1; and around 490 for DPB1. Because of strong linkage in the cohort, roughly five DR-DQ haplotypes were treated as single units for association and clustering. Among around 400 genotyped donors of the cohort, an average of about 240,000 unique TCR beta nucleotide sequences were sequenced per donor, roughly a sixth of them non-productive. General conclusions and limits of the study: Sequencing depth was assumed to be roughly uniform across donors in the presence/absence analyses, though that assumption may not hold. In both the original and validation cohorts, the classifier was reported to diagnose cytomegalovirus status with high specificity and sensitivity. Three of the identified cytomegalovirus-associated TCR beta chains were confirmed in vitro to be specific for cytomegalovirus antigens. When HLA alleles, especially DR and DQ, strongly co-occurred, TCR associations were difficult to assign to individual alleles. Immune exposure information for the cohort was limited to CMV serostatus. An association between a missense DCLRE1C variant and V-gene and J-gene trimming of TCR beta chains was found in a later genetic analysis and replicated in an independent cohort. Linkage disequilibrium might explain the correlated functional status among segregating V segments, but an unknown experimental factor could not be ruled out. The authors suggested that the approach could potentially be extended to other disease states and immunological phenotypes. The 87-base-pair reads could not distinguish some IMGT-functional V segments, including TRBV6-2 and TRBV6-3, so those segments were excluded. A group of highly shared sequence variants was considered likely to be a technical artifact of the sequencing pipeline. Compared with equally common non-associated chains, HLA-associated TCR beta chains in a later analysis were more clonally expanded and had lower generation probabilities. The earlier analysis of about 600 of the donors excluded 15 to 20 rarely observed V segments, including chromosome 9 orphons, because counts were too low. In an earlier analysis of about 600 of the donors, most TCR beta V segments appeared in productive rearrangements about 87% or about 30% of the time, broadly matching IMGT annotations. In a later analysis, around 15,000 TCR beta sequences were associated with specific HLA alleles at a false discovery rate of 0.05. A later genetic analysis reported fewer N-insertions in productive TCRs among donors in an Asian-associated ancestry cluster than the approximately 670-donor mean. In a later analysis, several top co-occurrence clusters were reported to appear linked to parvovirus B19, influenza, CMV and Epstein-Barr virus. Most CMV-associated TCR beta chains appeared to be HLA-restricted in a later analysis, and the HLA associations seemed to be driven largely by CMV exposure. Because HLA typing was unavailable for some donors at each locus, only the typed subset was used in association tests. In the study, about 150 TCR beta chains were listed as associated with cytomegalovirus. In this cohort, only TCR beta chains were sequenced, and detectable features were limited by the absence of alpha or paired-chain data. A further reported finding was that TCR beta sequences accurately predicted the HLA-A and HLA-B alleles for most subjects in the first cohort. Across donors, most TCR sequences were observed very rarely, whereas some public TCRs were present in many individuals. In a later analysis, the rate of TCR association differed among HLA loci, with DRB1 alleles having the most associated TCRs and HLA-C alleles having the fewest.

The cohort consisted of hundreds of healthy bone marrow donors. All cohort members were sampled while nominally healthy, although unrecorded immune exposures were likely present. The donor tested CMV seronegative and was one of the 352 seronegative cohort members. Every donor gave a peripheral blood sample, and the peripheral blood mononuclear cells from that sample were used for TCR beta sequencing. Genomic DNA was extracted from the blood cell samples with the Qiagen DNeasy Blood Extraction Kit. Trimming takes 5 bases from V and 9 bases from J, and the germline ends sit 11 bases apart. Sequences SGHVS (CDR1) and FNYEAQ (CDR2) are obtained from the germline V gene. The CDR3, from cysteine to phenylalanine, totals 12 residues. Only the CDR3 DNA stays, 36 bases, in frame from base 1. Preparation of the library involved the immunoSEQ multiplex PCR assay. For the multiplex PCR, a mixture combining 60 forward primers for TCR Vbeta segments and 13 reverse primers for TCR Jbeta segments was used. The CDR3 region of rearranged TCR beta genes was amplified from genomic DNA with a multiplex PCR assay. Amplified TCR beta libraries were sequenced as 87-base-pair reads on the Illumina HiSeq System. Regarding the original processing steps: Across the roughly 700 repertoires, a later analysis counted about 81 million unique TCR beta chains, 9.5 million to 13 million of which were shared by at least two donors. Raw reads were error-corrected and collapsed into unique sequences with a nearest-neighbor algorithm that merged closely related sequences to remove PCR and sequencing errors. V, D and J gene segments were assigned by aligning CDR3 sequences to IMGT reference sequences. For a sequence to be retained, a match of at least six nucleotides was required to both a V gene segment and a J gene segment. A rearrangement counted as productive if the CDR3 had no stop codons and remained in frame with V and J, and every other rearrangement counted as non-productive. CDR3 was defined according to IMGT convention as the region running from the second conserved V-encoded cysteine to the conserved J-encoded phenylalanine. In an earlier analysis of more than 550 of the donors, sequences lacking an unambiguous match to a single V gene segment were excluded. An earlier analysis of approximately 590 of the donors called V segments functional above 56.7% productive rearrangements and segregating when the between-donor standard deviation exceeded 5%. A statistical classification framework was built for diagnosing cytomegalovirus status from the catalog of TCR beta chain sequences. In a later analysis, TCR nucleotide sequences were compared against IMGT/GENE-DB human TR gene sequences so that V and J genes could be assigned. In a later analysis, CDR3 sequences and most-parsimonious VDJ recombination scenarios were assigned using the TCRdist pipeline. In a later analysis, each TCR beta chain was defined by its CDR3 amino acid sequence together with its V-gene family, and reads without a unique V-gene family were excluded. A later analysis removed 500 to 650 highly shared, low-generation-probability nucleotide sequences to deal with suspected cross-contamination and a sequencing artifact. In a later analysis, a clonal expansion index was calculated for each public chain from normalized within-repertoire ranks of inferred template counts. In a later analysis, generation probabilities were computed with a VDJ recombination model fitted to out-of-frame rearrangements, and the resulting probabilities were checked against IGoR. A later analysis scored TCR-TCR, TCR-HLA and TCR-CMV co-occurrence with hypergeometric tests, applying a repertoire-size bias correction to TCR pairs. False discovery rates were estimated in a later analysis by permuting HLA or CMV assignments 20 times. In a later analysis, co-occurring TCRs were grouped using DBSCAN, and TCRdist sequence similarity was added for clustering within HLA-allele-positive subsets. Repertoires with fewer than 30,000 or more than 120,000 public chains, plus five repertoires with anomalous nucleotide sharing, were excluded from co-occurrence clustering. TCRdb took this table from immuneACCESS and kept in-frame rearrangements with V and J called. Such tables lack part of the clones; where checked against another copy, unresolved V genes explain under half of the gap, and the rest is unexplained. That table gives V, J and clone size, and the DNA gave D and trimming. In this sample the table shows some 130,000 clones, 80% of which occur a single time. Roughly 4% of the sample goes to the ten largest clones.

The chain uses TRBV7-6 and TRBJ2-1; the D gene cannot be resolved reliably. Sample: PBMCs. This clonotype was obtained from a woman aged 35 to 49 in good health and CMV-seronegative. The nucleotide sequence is TGTGCCAGCAGCCCCGGTAATAGTGAGCAGTTCTTC. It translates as CASSPGNSEQFF.